Listed below are T cell receptor beta chains from one sample, sequenced in a study of blood T cell repertoires in COVID-19. Data came from immunoSEQ multiplex PCR; TCRdb stores just in-frame clones and leaves some out. This sample has over 120,000 clones, with 84% found just once. Sequencing was carried out using peripheral blood. These receptors were taken from a human donor in a cohort sampled during active COVID-19. CDR3s leave out the opening cysteine and the closing phenylalanine or tryptophan.

CDR3 protein	V gene	J gene
ASSIGPSGGGNIQY	TRBV19	TRBJ2-4
SVEGGSNTEAF	TRBV29-1	TRBJ1-1
ASSPGLLGETQY	TRBV5-6	TRBJ2-5
ASSLGQGWTEAF	TRBV5-1	TRBJ1-1
ASIRDIWTSGPTGELF	TRBV2	TRBJ2-2
ASSLVEGPRHSPLH	TRBV7-2	TRBJ1-6
ATSDSAGTTYNEQF	TRBV24-1	TRBJ2-1
ASSAPRETQY	TRBV5-4	TRBJ2-5
SVPTGGYQQF	TRBV29-1	TRBJ2-1
ASSVSGANYGYT	TRBV9	TRBJ1-2
ASSYSGTGSDSPLH	TRBV6-6	TRBJ1-6
ASGTPGNTEAF	TRBV2	TRBJ1-1
ASSLSGALNTEAF	TRBV7-2	TRBJ1-1
ASSEARASYGYT	TRBV6-1	TRBJ1-2
ASSQRDTDTQY	TRBV18	TRBJ2-3
ASSPRTSGSFSYNEQF	TRBV7-8	TRBJ2-1
ASSGFREGETQY	TRBV2	TRBJ2-5
ASSVVLMRKRNTEAF	TRBV9	TRBJ1-1
ASRGQLLLYGPQH	TRBV6-6	TRBJ1-5
AISLAGGVEQY	TRBV10-3	TRBJ2-7
ASSPGGLAGYEQF	TRBV28	TRBJ2-1
SGGDEQF	TRBV20-1	TRBJ2-1
ASSHRDRGTDTQY	TRBV18	TRBJ2-3
ASSRAHQPQH	TRBV21-1	TRBJ1-5
ASSPGERRSYEQY	TRBV18	TRBJ2-7
ASSSGDRVTEAF	TRBV6-5	TRBJ1-1
ASSQDSSNQPQH	TRBV4-2	TRBJ1-5
ATSRDFAGDDGYT	TRBV15	TRBJ1-2
ASSPRSGTGGSGANVLT	TRBV18	TRBJ2-6
SAKGLDTQY	TRBV20-1	TRBJ2-3
ASSLQPTENTGELF	TRBV5-1	TRBJ2-2
ASSRIIEVYGYT	TRBV7-9	TRBJ1-2
ASSPRDREVDMNTEAF	TRBV9	TRBJ1-1
ASSDYGTGGGGELF	TRBV2	TRBJ2-2
AIRGTGINEKLF	TRBV10-3	TRBJ1-4
ASSPQGLNEKLF	TRBV2	TRBJ1-4
ASSPSPHRSSYNEQF	TRBV5-1	TRBJ2-1
ASSSPRVNAEQF	TRBV28	TRBJ2-1
ASRWGTGGSGNTIY	TRBV2	TRBJ1-3
ASSAISGTDTQY	TRBV19	TRBJ2-3
ASSNRAHQPQH	TRBV28	TRBJ1-5
ASSLAIREETQY	TRBV7-9	TRBJ2-5
ASSQDPRGGVSFEAF	TRBV3-1/TRBV3-2	TRBJ1-1
ASRGGLYNEQF	TRBV12-3/TRBV12-4	TRBJ2-1
ASSWRTGAGSTDTQY	TRBV2	TRBJ2-3
ASSLGTSGSADTQY	TRBV5-1	TRBJ2-3
ASSEGHRLTGELF	TRBV2	TRBJ2-2
ASSSPGLGVYNEQF	TRBV19	TRBJ2-1
ASSLQLGETQY	TRBV27	TRBJ2-5
ASSPWTARPYEQY	TRBV13	TRBJ2-7
ASSFYSTGYGYT	TRBV6-5	TRBJ1-2
ASSQERGVGELF	TRBV4-2	TRBJ2-2
ASSLRGQGYDGYT	TRBV7-3	TRBJ1-2
ASSEPTGYAEAF	TRBV6-1	TRBJ1-1